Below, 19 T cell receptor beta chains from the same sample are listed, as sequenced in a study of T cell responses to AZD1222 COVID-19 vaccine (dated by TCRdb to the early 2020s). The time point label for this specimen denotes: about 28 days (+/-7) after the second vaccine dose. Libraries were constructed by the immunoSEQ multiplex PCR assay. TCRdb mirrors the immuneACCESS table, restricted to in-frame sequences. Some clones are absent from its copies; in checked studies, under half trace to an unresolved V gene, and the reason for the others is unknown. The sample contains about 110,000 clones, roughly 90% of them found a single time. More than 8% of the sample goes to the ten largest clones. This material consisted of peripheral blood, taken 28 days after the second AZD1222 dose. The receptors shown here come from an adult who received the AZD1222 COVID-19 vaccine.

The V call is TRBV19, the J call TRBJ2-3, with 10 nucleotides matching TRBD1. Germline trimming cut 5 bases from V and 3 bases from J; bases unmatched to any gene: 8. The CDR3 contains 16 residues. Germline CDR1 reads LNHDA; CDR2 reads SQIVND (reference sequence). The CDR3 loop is CASSSRTGGLTDTQYF. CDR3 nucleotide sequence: TGTGCCAGTAGTTCCCGGACAGGGGGACTTACAGATACGCAGTATTTT.

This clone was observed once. The DNA for the CDR3 is TGTGCCAGCAGCCAAGAGGCGGTGGGCCATCATAGGAACGTAGCGGTTCAGTACTTC. Amino acid sequence: CASSQEAVGHHRNVAVQYF. The rearrangement uses TRBV4-2 and TRBJ2-4, with D possibly TRBD2 on 6 matching bases. The V gene's germline CDR1 is LGHNA and CDR2 YNFKEQ. The V end was cut by 0 bases, the J end by 11 bases, with 29 bases between. The CDR3 is made up of 19 amino acids.

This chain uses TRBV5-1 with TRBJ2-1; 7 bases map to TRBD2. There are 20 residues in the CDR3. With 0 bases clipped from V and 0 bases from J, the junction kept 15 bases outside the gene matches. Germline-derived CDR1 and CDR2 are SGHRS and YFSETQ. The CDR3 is CASSLEGRVSWQSSYNEQFF. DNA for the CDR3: TGCGCCAGCAGCTTGGAGGGGAGGGTAAGCTGGCAGAGCTCCTACAATGAGCAGTTCTTC.

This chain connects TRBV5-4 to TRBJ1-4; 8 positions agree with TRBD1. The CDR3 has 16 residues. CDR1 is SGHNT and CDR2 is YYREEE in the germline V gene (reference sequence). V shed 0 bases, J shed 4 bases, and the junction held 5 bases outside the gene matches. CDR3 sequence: CASSLGQGTLNEKLFF. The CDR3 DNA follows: TGTGCCAGCAGCTTGGGACAGGGGACCCTTAATGAAAAACTGTTTTTT.

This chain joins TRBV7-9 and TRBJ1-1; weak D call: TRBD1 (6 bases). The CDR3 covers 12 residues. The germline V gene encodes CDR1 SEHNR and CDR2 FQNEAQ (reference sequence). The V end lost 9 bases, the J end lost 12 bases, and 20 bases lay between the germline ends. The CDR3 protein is CASSNSGTSTFF. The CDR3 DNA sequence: TGTGCCAGTAGCAACTCCGGGACATCTACTTTCTTT.

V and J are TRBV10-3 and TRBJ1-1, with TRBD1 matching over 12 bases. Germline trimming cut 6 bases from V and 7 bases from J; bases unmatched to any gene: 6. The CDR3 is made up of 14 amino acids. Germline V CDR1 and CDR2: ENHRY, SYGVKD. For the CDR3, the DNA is TGTGCCATCAGGGGACAGGGGGCGCAGAATGAAGCTTTCTTT. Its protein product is CAIRGQGAQNEAFF.

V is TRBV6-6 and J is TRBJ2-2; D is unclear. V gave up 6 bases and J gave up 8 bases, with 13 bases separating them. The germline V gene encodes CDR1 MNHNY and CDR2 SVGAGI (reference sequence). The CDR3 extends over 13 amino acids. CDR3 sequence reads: CASSPTLIGELFF. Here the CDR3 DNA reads TGTGCCAGCAGCCCCACTCTGATAGGGGAGCTGTTTTTT.

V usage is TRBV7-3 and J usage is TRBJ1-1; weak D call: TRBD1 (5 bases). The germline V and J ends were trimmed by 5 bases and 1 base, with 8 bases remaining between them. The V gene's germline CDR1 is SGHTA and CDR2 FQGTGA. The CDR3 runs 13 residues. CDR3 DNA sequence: TGTGCCAGCAGCGAAGGACAGAACACTGAAGCTTTCTTT. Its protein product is CASSEGQNTEAFF.

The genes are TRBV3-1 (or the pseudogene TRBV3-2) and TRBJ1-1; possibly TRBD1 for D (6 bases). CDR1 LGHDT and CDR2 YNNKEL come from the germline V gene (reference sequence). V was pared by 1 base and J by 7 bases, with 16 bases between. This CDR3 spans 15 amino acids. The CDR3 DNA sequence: TGTGCCAGCAGCCAAGTATGGGGGCCGGGTAATGAAGCTTTCTTT. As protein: CASSQVWGPGNEAFF.

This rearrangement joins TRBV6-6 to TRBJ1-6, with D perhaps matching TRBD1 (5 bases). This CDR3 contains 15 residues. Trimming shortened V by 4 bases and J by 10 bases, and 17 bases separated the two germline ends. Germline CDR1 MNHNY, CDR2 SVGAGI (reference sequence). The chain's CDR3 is CASSFGITGGSPLHF. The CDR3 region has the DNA TGTGCCAGCAGTTTCGGGATAACGGGGGGATCACCCCTCCACTTT.

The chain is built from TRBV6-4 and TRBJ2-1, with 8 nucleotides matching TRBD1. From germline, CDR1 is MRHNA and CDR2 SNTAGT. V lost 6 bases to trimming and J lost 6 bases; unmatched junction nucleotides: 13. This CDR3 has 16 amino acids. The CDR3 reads CASRHQAGQGSNEQFF. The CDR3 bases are TGTGCCAGCAGACATCAAGCAGGACAGGGATCCAATGAGCAGTTCTTC.

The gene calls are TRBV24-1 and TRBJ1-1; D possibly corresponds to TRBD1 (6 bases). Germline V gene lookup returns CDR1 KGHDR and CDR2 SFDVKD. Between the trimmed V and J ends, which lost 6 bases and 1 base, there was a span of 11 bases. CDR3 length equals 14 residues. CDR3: CATSKGHQNTEAFF. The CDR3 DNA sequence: TGTGCCACCAGTAAGGGACATCAGAACACTGAAGCTTTCTTT.

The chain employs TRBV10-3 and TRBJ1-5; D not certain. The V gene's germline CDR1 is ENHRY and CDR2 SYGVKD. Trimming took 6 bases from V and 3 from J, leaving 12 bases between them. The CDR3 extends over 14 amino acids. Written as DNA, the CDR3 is TGTGCCATCAGCGAGACCGCCCTCAATCAGCCCCAGCATTTT. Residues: CAISETALNQPQHF.

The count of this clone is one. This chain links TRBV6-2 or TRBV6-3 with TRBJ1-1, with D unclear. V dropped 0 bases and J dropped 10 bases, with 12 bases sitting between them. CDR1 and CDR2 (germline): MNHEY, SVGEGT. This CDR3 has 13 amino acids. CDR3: CASSYSAPRRAFF. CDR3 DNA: TGTGCCAGCAGTTACTCCGCCCCAAGACGAGCTTTCTTT.

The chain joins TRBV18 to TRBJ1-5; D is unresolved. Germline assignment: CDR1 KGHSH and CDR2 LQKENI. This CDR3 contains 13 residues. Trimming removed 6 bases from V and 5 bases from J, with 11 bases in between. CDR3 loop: CASSLAGDQPQHF. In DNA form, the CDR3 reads TGTGCCAGCTCCCTAGCTGGTGATCAGCCCCAGCATTTT.

The chain's CDR3 is CASSQGLGGRGRTEAFF. The CDR3 DNA follows: TGCGCCAGCAGCCAAGGTTTAGGGGGACGGGGAAGAACAGAAGCTTTCTTT. V and J are TRBV4-1 and TRBJ1-1, with a possible D match to TRBD1 (6 bases). Trimming pared 1 base from V and 8 bases from J, leaving 23 bases between. The CDR3 spans 17 residues. Germline CDR1 and CDR2: MGHRA and YSYEKL.

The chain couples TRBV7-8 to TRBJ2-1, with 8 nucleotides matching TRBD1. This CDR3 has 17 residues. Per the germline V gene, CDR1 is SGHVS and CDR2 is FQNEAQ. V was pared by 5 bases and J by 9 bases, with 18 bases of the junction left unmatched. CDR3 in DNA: TGTGCCAGCAGCCCCGAGGGACAGGTAAGAACAAGGAGTGAGCAGTTCTTC. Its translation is CASSPEGQVRTRSEQFF. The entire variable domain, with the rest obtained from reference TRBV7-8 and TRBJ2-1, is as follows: GAGVSQSPRYKVAKRGQDVALRCDPISGHVSLFWYQQALGQGPEFLTYFQNEAQLDKSGLPSDRFFAERPEGSVSTLKIQRTQQEDSAVYLCASSPEGQVRTRSEQFFGPGTRLTVL.

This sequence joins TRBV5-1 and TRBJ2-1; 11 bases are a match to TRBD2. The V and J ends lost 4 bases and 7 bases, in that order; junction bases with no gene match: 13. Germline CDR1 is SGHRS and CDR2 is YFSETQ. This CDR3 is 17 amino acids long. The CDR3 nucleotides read TGCGCCAGCAGCCTGATAGTTGGGACTAGCGGACTTAATGAGCAGTTCTTC. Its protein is CASSLIVGTSGLNEQFF.

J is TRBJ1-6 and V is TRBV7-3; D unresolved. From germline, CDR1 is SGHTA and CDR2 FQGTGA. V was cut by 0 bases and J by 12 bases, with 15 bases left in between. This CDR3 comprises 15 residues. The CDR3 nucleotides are TGTGCCAGCAGCTTAACGACCTCTGAACGGGTACCCCTCCACTTT. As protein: CASSLTTSERVPLHF. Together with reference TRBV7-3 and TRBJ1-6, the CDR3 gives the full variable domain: GAGVSQTPSNKVTEKGKYVELRCDPISGHTALYWYRQSLGQGPEFLIYFQGTGAADDSGLPNDRFFAVRPEGSVSTLKIQRTERGDSAVYLCASSLTTSERVPLHFGNGTRLTVT.